This record looks at one T cell receptor beta chain sequence and its context. Its cognate antigen has yet to be identified. No per-base quality is available; no much larger clone lies one base away. This sample was included in a study of Ad26.COV2.S vaccination and SARS-CoV-2 variants (dated by TCRdb to the early 2020s). In the study overall: Vaccine-arm donors were drawn from COV1001, a multicentre, randomized, double-blind, placebo-controlled phase I-IIa trial of Ad26.COV2.S in healthy adults. Throughout the experiments and outcome assessment, investigators stayed blinded to trial group allocation. TCRbeta repertoire sequencing was used to assess the specificity and breadth of SARS-CoV-2-reactive T cell receptors after Ad26.COV2.S vaccination. Participants in the trial were split at random into five groups of five each, receiving low-dose or high-dose Ad26.COV2.S once or twice, or else placebo on both occasions. The TCR-sequenced set comprised approximately 32 samples: approximately 20 Ad26.COV2.S vaccine recipients, 5 placebo recipients and 8 SARS-CoV-2 convalescent individuals. Ad26.COV2.S was given intramuscularly at 5x10^10 or 1x10^11 viral particles, as a single shot or as two shots 56 days apart. What the study reported, not specific to this receptor: Ad26.COV2.S recipients had higher spike-specific TCR breadth than placebo recipients (P = 0.0014). After vaccination, spike-specific CD8+ and CD4+ T cell responses were reported to show substantial breadth. The authors noted that the TCR breadth and depth analyses may have underestimated total T cell responses. Non-spike TCR breadth was comparable between vaccine and placebo recipients, consistent with the vaccine containing only spike. Comparing responses between vaccine doses or regimens was not something the study was powered to do.

The treatment or condition tag for this specimen amounts to: roughly 18 received Ad26.COV2.S at low or high dose, single or two shots; several received placebo; per-sample allocation not given. For vaccine and placebo recipients, repertoires were sequenced using samples collected on day 63 after the first injection. In Cohort 1b, 20 to 25 adults aged 18-55 years were enrolled at a single site in Boston, USA, between 29 July and 7 August 2020. Ad26.COV2.S was a replication-incompetent adenovirus type 26 vector expressing a prefusion-stabilized SARS-CoV-2 spike protein from the original Wuhan strain. Reading the germline V gene gives CDR1 SGHRS and CDR2 YFSETQ. The CDR3 covers 15 residues, taking in both the cysteine and the phenylalanine. Just the 45-base CDR3 DNA is kept, in frame starting at base 1. After removal of 6 bases from V and 7 bases from J, the junction retains 8 bases not matched to a gene.

The immunoSEQ Assay was the method used to sequence TCRbeta CDR3 regions. After extraction, genomic DNA underwent amplification by bias-controlled multiplex PCR, followed by high-throughput sequencing. As for the authors' bioinformatics: To quantify the absolute abundance of every unique TCRbeta CDR3 region, sequences were collapsed and filtered. T cell fraction was estimated by normalizing TCRbeta template counts to usable DNA, with usable DNA measured through amplification of reference genes found in all nucleated cells. Repertoire TCRs were annotated as SARS-CoV-2-specific when V gene, CDR3 amino acid sequence and J gene were exactly matched to a known reactive TCR set. The reference SARS-CoV-2 TCR set was derived from MIRA and filtered for enrichment in COVID-19-positive ImmuneCODE repertoires, a step that removed public or cross-reactive TCRs. Using the MIRA antigens, annotated TCRs were further analysed by specific ORF or by position within an ORF. Breadth was defined as annotated unique rearrangements over total unique productive rearrangements; depth was the summed frequency of those rearrangements. Two-sided Wilcoxon rank-sum tests were used to compare TCR breadth between groups. TCRdb provides this immuneACCESS table in a form limited to in-frame rearrangements. Some clones are lacking; in checked studies, under half of them reflect an unresolved V gene, and why the rest are absent is not known. Clone size and the V and J calls come from that table; the DNA yielded D and trimming. This sample has 350,000 to 400,000 clones in its table, and 89% of those were observed once. The top ten hold about 1.9% of the sample.

The receptor was isolated from a person aged 18 to 65 who received the Ad26.COV2.S COVID-19 vaccine or a placebo. The sequencing used peripheral blood, collected in a trial of Ad26.COV2.S vaccine versus placebo. The chain couples TRBV5-1 to TRBJ2-2; the junction holds 11 bases that match TRBD1. In nucleotide form, the sequence is TGCGCCAGCACGCTGCCGGGACAGGGGGACGGGGAGCTGTTTTTT. Translated, this is CASTLPGQGDGELFF.